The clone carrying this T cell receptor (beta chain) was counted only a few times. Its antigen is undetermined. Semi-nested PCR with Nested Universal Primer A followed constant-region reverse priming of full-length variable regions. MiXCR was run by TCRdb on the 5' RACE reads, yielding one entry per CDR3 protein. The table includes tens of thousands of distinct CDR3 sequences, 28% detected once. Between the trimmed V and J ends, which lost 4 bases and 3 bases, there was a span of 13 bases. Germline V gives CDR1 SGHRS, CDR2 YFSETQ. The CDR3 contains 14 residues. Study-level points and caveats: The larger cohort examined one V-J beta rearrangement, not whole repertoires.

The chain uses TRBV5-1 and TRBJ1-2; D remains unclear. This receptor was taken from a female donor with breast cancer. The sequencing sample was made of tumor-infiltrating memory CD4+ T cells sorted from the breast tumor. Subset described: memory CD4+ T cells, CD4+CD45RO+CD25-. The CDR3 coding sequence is TGCGCCAGCAGCCTTGGCGACTTGTACTATGGCTACACCTTC. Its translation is CASSLGDLYYGYTF.